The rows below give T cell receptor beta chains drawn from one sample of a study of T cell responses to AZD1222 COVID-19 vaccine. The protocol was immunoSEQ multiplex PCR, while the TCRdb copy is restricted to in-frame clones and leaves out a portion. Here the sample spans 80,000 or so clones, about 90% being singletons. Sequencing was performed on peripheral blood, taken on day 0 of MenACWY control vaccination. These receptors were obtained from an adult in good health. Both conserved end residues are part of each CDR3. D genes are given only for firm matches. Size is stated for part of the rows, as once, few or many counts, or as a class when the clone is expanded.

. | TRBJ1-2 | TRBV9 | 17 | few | CASSVGGGFHGDYGYTF | TGTGCCAGCAGCGTAGGGGGCGGATTCCACGGCGACTATGGCTACACCTTC
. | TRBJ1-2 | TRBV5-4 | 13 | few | CASSTDGRYGYTF | TGTGCCAGCAGCACCGACGGCCGGTATGGCTACACCTTC
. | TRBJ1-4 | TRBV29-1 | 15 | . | CSVVGSPSLGEKLFF | TGCAGCGTTGTTGGGTCCCCCAGCCTAGGGGAAAAACTGTTTTTT
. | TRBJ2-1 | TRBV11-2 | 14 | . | CASSNWGGPNEQFF | TGTGCCAGCAGCAACTGGGGGGGGCCCAATGAGCAGTTCTTC
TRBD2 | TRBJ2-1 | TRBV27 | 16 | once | CASSKSQREVYNEQFF | TGTGCCAGCAGTAAATCTCAGCGGGAGGTATACAATGAGCAGTTCTTC
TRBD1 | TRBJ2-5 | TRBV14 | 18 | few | CASSHRPFRTGAQETQYF | TGTGCCAGCAGCCATCGCCCCTTCAGGACAGGGGCCCAAGAGACCCAGTACTTC
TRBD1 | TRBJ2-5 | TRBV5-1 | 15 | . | CASSTGTGGMETQYF | TGCGCCAGCAGCACTGGGACAGGGGGTATGGAGACCCAGTACTTC
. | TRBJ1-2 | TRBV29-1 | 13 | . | CSATGRSGYGYTF | TGCAGCGCTACAGGGAGAAGTGGCTATGGCTACACCTTC
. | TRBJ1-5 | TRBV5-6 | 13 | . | CASSLAGSQPQHF | TGTGCCAGCAGCTTGGCGGGCAGTCAGCCCCAGCATTTT
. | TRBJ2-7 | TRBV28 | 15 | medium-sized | CASSPSSGRTFEQYF | TGTGCCAGCAGTCCAAGCAGCGGGCGAACGTTCGAGCAGTACTTC
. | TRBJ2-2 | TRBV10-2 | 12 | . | CASEATTGELFF | TGCGCCAGCGAGGCGACCACCGGGGAGCTGTTTTTT
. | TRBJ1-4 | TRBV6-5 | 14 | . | CASSYLGANEKLFF | TGTGCCAGCAGTTATTTAGGGGCGAACGAAAAACTGTTTTTT
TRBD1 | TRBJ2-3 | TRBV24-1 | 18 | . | CATSDPFDRVDGTDTQYF | TGTGCCACCAGTGATCCCTTCGACAGGGTCGATGGCACAGATACGCAGTATTTT
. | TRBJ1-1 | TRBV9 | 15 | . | CASSSGLGTHTEAFF | TGTGCCAGCAGCTCCGGACTTGGAACTCACACTGAAGCTTTCTTT
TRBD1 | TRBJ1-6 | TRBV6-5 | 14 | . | CASRGQGGHSPLHF | TGTGCCAGCAGGGGACAGGGAGGGCATTCACCCCTCCACTTT
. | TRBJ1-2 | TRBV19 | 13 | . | CASSIQRTGGYTF | TGTGCCAGTAGTATTCAGCGGACGGGAGGCTACACCTTC
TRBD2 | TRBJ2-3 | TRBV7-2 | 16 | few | CASSEVGGRAPDTQYF | TGTGCCAGCAGCGAAGTTGGCGGGAGGGCCCCAGATACGCAGTATTTT
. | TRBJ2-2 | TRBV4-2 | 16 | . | CASSQVRDERSRELFF | TGTGCCAGCAGCCAAGTCCGGGACGAGAGGTCCCGGGAGCTGTTTTTT
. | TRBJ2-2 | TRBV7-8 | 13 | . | CASSVRDTGELFF | TGTGCCAGCAGCGTCAGAGACACCGGGGAGCTGTTTTTT
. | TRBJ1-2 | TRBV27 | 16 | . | CASSLSMAGAGYGYTF | TGTGCCAGCAGTTTATCCATGGCAGGGGCAGGGTATGGCTACACCTTC
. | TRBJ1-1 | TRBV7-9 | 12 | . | CASKMEGRGAFF | TGTGCCAGCAAAATGGAGGGGCGCGGGGCTTTCTTT
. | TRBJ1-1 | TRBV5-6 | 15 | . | CASSPTGFLNTEAFF | TGTGCCAGCAGCCCGACGGGGTTCCTGAACACTGAAGCTTTCTTT
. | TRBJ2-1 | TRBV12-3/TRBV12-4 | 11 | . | CASSLNGEQFF | TGTGCCAGCAGTCTCAACGGAGAGCAGTTCTTC
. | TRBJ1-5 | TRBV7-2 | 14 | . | CASSFAVSNQPQHF | TGTGCCAGCAGCTTCGCCGTTAGCAATCAGCCCCAGCATTTT
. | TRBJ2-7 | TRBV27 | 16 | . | CASSLALQGGRYEQYF | TGTGCCAGCAGTTTAGCTCTCCAGGGAGGAAGGTACGAGCAGTACTTC
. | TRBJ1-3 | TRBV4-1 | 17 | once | CASSQGRETAYGGTIYF | TGCGCCAGCAGCCAAGGGCGGGAAACGGCCTACGGGGGCACCATATATTTT
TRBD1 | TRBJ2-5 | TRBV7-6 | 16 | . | CASSHPGQGSQETQYF | TGTGCCAGCAGCCACCCGGGACAGGGATCCCAAGAGACCCAGTACTTC
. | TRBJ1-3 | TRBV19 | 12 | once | CASSPEGNTIYF | TGTGCCAGTAGCCCCGAGGGAAACACCATATATTTT
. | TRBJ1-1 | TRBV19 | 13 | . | CASKLGAGTEAFF | TGTGCCAGTAAGTTAGGGGCTGGCACTGAAGCTTTCTTT
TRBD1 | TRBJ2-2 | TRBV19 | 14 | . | CASGRDRVTGELFF | TGTGCCAGCGGCCGGGACAGGGTAACCGGGGAGCTGTTTTTT
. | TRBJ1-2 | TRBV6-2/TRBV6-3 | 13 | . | CASSTQTNYGYTF | TGTGCCAGCAGTACGCAGACTAACTATGGCTACACCTTC
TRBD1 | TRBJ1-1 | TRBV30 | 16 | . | CAWTYGGGTAHTEAFF | TGTGCCTGGACCTATGGTGGAGGGACAGCCCACACTGAAGCTTTCTTT
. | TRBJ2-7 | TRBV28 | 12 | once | CASSLQVFEQYF | TGTGCCAGCAGTTTACAGGTTTTTGAGCAGTACTTC
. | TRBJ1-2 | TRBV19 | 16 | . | CASSMKGGNGNYGYTF | TGTGCCAGTAGTATGAAAGGGGGGAATGGCAACTATGGCTACACCTTC
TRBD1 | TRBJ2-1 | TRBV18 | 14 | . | CASSPAGTDNEQFF | TGTGCCAGCTCACCAGCCGGGACAGACAATGAGCAGTTCTTC
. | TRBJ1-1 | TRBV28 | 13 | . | CASSFQASTEAFF | TGTGCCAGCAGTTTCCAGGCTAGCACTGAAGCTTTCTTT
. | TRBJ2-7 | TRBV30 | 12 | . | CAWRRDLDEQYF | TGTGCCTGGCGGAGGGATCTCGACGAGCAGTACTTC
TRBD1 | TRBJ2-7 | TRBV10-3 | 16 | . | CAISGQTTGAPYEQYF | TGTGCCATCAGTGGTCAAACTACAGGGGCCCCCTACGAGCAGTACTTC
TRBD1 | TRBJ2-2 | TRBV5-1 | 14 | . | CASSRDRVPGELFF | TGCGCCAGCAGCCGTGACAGGGTCCCCGGGGAGCTGTTTTTT
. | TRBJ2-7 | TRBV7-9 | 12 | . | CASSPSRHEQYF | TGTGCCAGCAGCCCCTCGAGGCACGAGCAGTACTTC